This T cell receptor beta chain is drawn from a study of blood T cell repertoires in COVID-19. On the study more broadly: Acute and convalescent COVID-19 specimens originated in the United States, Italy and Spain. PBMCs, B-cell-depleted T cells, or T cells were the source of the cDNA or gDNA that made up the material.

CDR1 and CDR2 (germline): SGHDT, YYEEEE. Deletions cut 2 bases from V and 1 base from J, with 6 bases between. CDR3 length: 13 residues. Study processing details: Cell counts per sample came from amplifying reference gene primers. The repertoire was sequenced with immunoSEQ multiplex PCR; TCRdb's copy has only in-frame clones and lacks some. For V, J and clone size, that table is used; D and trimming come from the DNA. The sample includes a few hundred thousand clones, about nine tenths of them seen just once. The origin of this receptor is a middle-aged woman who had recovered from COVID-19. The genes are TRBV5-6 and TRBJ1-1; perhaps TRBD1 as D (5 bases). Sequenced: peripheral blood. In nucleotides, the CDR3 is TGTGCCAGCAGCTTTGGACAGAACACTGAAGCTTTCTTT. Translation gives CASSFGQNTEAFF.